A selection of T cell receptor beta chains follows, all from one sample in a study of T-cell memory formation after mild COVID-19. TCRdb reprocessed the 5' RACE reads via MiXCR and lists one record per CDR3 protein. The sample has fewer than 550,000 distinct CDR3 sequences, 20% seen once. Sequenced material: PBMCs or a T cell subset sorted from them (not recorded which). The receptors were sampled from an adult woman who had mild COVID-19 (a few samples of this study predate the infection). Cell type and time point are not known. Each CDR3 is given with its conserved first and last residue. The order of the fields is clone size, D gene, J gene, V gene, CDR3 protein, CDR3 DNA. The D gene is left open where the match is weak. Only part of the rows carry a size: once, few, many, or a class if the clone is expanded.

size: -
D: TRBD1
J: TRBJ2-1
V: TRBV4-1
CDR3: CASSTAGTVNEQFF
DNA: TGCGCCAGCAGCACTGCCGGGACAGTCAATGAGCAGTTCTTC

size: -
D: TRBD2
J: TRBJ2-1
V: TRBV9
CDR3: CASSGSGGAGDEQFF
DNA: TGTGCCAGCAGCGGTAGCGGGGGGGCGGGGGATGAGCAGTTCTTC

size: -
D: -
J: TRBJ2-5
V: TRBV6-5
CDR3: CASSYRRTTEETQYF
DNA: TGTGCCAGCAGTTACCGTCGGACGACAGAGGAGACCCAGTACTTC

size: -
D: -
J: TRBJ1-2
V: TRBV5-1
CDR3: CASSLASGPNDGYTF
DNA: TGCGCCAGCAGCTTGGCCTCAGGACCCAACGATGGCTACACCTTC

size: -
D: -
J: TRBJ2-2
V: TRBV6-6
CDR3: CASSYGPTLGELFF
DNA: TGTGCCAGCAGTTACGGGCCAACCCTCGGGGAGCTGTTTTTT

size: -
D: TRBD1
J: TRBJ2-1
V: TRBV12-3/TRBV12-4
CDR3: CASRGTGFNEQFF
DNA: TGTGCCAGCAGAGGGACAGGGTTTAATGAGCAGTTCTTC

size: -
D: TRBD1
J: TRBJ1-1
V: TRBV10-3
CDR3: CAIATGTGNTEAFF
DNA: TGTGCCATCGCCACCGGGACAGGGAACACTGAAGCTTTCTTT

size: many
D: -
J: TRBJ2-1
V: TRBV9
CDR3: CASSVEGIGYNEQFF
DNA: TGTGCCAGCAGCGTAGAGGGGATCGGATACAATGAGCAGTTCTTC

size: many
D: TRBD1
J: TRBJ2-1
V: TRBV7-2
CDR3: CASSLGQGRNEQFF
DNA: TGTGCCAGCAGCTTAGGACAGGGTCGGAATGAGCAGTTCTTC

size: -
D: TRBD2
J: TRBJ2-3
V: TRBV24-1
CDR3: CATSDLRLAGSTDTQYF
DNA: TGTGCCACCAGTGATTTAAGGCTAGCGGGCTCCACAGATACGCAGTATTTT

size: -
D: -
J: TRBJ1-2
V: TRBV19
CDR3: CASRVPGFDGYTF
DNA: TGTGCCAGTAGGGTTCCAGGGTTTGATGGCTACACCTTC

size: -
D: -
J: TRBJ1-1
V: TRBV3-1
CDR3: CASSHFGGSEAFF
DNA: TGTGCCAGCAGCCATTTTGGGGGTTCTGAAGCTTTCTTT

size: few
D: TRBD2
J: TRBJ2-7
V: TRBV7-2
CDR3: CASSKYGLAGGSYEQYF
DNA: TGTGCCAGCAGCAAGTATGGACTAGCGGGAGGGTCCTACGAGCAGTACTTC

size: -
D: -
J: TRBJ1-1
V: TRBV5-1
CDR3: CASGPTGNTEAFF
DNA: TGCGCCAGCGGTCCCACAGGGAACACTGAAGCTTTCTTT

size: few
D: -
J: TRBJ2-2
V: TRBV25-1
CDR3: CASRGVGELFF
DNA: TGTGCCAGCAGGGGGGTCGGGGAGCTGTTTTTT

size: many
D: -
J: TRBJ2-2
V: TRBV15
CDR3: CATQQGPAAGELFF
DNA: TGTGCCACCCAACAGGGACCGGCAGCCGGGGAGCTGTTTTTT

size: -
D: TRBD1
J: TRBJ2-3
V: TRBV10-3
CDR3: CAIRRQGVWSSGTDTQYF
DNA: TGTGCCATCAGAAGACAGGGGGTATGGTCGTCGGGCACAGATACGCAGTATTTT

size: -
D: -
J: TRBJ1-2
V: TRBV13
CDR3: CASSFSQGTGYGYTF
DNA: TGTGCCAGCAGCTTTTCCCAGGGAACGGGCTATGGCTACACCTTC

size: few
D: -
J: TRBJ2-2
V: TRBV7-9
CDR3: CASSPVSLNTGELFF
DNA: TGTGCCAGCAGCCCAGTCAGCCTGAACACCGGGGAGCTGTTTTTT

size: few
D: TRBD1
J: TRBJ2-2
V: TRBV6-2/TRBV6-3
CDR3: CASSGRDSYTGELFF
DNA: TGTGCCAGCAGTGGCCGGGACAGCTACACCGGGGAGCTGTTTTTT

size: few
D: -
J: TRBJ1-6
V: TRBV3-1
CDR3: CASSQSAFLYNSPLHF
DNA: TGTGCCAGCAGCCAATCAGCCTTTCTATATAATTCACCCCTCCACTTT

size: -
D: -
J: TRBJ2-1
V: TRBV5-1
CDR3: CASSGDEGSEQFF
DNA: TGCGCCAGCAGCGGCGACGAGGGGAGTGAGCAGTTCTTC

size: -
D: -
J: TRBJ1-1
V: TRBV6-2/TRBV6-3
CDR3: CASSFAGFGEAFF
DNA: TGTGCCAGCAGTTTTGCAGGGTTTGGTGAAGCTTTCTTT

size: many
D: TRBD1
J: TRBJ2-3
V: TRBV15
CDR3: CATSRGQGASDTQYF
DNA: TGTGCCACCAGCAGAGGGCAGGGGGCTTCAGATACGCAGTATTTT

size: few
D: -
J: TRBJ1-5
V: TRBV12-3/TRBV12-4
CDR3: CASKLGVLQPQHF
DNA: TGTGCCAGCAAGCTAGGGGTGCTTCAGCCCCAGCATTTT

size: -
D: -
J: TRBJ1-6
V: TRBV12-3/TRBV12-4
CDR3: CASNTPSGPLHF
DNA: TGTGCCAGCAATACTCCCTCTGGTCCCCTCCACTTT

size: few
D: -
J: TRBJ1-2
V: TRBV6-1
CDR3: CASSEGEQVGDYTF
DNA: TGTGCCAGCAGTGAAGGGGAACAGGTCGGAGACTACACCTTC

size: -
D: -
J: TRBJ2-1
V: TRBV7-8
CDR3: CASNRAGEQFF
DNA: TGTGCCAGCAACCGAGCGGGTGAGCAGTTCTTC

size: once
D: -
J: TRBJ1-2
V: TRBV5-5
CDR3: CASSSQRRGNYGYTF
DNA: TGTGCCAGCAGCTCCCAAAGGCGGGGCAACTATGGCTACACCTTC

size: -
D: -
J: TRBJ2-1
V: TRBV3-1
CDR3: CASSQDRPKNEQFF
DNA: TGTGCCAGCAGCCAAGATAGGCCGAAAAATGAGCAGTTCTTC

size: few
D: TRBD1
J: TRBJ2-1
V: TRBV5-1
CDR3: CASSLDRGSVNEQFF
DNA: TGCGCCAGCAGCTTGGACAGGGGATCAGTTAATGAGCAGTTCTTC

size: -
D: -
J: TRBJ1-6
V: TRBV7-8
CDR3: CASSLMGQGNSPLHF
DNA: TGTGCCAGCAGCTTGATGGGGCAGGGTAATTCACCCCTCCACTTT